The 20 T cell receptor beta chains below all came from one sample that was sequenced in a study of T cell responses to AZD1222 COVID-19 vaccine. The data were produced by immunoSEQ multiplex PCR, yet TCRdb's version contains in-frame clones alone and is incomplete. The sample holds tens of thousands of clones, about four fifths seen once. Sequences were derived from peripheral blood, sampled 28 days after the second AZD1222 dose. Source of these receptors: an adult who received the AZD1222 COVID-19 vaccine.

The genes are TRBV6-5 and TRBJ1-1; D is uncertain. The CDR3 has 14 residues. Looked up from germline, CDR1 is MNHEY and CDR2 is SVGAGI. Trimming pared 0 bases from V and 3 bases from J, leaving 8 bases between. The CDR3 DNA sequence: TGTGCCAGCAGTTACTCCGACTATTACACTGAAGCTTTCTTT. It encodes CASSYSDYYTEAFF.

The CDR3 protein is CAMGRVGLEGEQYF. CDR3 DNA sequence: TGTGCCATGGGGAGGGTGGGACTGGAAGGGGAGCAGTACTTC. The chain links TRBV6-5 to TRBJ2-7; TRBD2 aligns across 7 bases. The V gene end was trimmed by 10 bases and the J gene end by 7 bases; junction bases not matched to a gene: 16. Germline lookup yields CDR1 MNHEY and CDR2 SVGAGI. This CDR3 spans 14 amino acids.

This clone has only a few counts. The genes are TRBV2 and TRBJ2-2; the D gene is possibly TRBD1 (6 bases). This CDR3 has 17 residues. Trimming pared 6 bases from V and 4 bases from J, leaving 21 bases between. CDR1 is SNHLY, CDR2 FYNNEI, per germline. CDR3: CASSVGWGRGTTGELFF. CDR3 coding DNA: TGTGCCAGCAGCGTCGGGTGGGGCAGGGGAACCACCGGGGAGCTGTTTTTT. Full variable domain (missing parts from reference TRBV2 and TRBJ2-2): EPEVTQTPSHQVTQMGQEVILRCVPISNHLYFYWYRQILGQKVEFLVSFYNNEISEKSEIFDDQFSVERPDGSNFTLKIRSTKLEDSAMYFCASSVGWGRGTTGELFFGEGSRLTVL.

A few counts support this clone. J is TRBJ1-5 and V is TRBV10-3; D not certain. Germline CDR1 is ENHRY and CDR2 is SYGVKD. V shed 2 bases and J shed 5 bases, with 7 bases lying between them. The CDR3 contains 13 residues. For the CDR3, the DNA is TGTGCCATCAGTGAGGGACCGGATCAGCCCCAGCATTTT. This codes for CAISEGPDQPQHF.

The CDR3 DNA is TGTGCCAGCAGCTCAGCGGGAGGGTCCTACAATGAGCAGTTCTTC. Protein: CASSSAGGSYNEQFF. The chain recombines TRBV7-9 with TRBJ2-1, with TRBD2 identical over 10 bases. This CDR3 is built from 15 residues. V lost 4 bases to trimming and J lost 1 base; unmatched junction nucleotides: 1. The germline V gene has CDR1 SEHNR and CDR2 FQNEAQ (reference sequence). Full variable domain (outside the CDR3, taken from reference TRBV7-9 and TRBJ2-1): DTGVSQNPRHKITKRGQNVTFRCDPISEHNRLYWYRQTLGQGPEFLTYFQNEAQLEKSRLLSDRFSAERPKGSFSTLEIQRTEQGDSAMYLCASSSAGGSYNEQFFGPGTRLTVL.

This rearrangement joins TRBV6-1 to TRBJ2-1, with D perhaps given as TRBD1 or TRBD2 (5 bases each). The ends were cut back, 2 bases at V and 8 bases at J, with 16 bases in the middle. The CDR3 runs 15 residues. Germline assignment: CDR1 MNHNS and CDR2 SASEGT. The CDR3 nucleotides read TGTGCCAGCAGTGAACCGGGACGAATGCGGGATGAGCAGTTCTTC. Translation: CASSEPGRMRDEQFF.

This chain joins TRBV3-1 (or the pseudogene TRBV3-2) and TRBJ1-6, with 8 bases lining up with TRBD1. The CDR3 sequence is 15 residues long. CDR1 is LGHDT, CDR2 YNNKEL, per germline (reference sequence). The J segment lost 7 bases and the V segment lost 4 bases, leaving 6 bases of the junction unmatched. The CDR3 region is CASSRGQGVNSPLHF. Written as DNA, the CDR3 is TGTGCCAGCAGCCGAGGACAGGGTGTCAATTCACCCCTCCACTTT.

The CDR3 here is CAIRGSTDTQYF. CDR3 DNA: TGTGCCATCAGGGGTAGCACAGATACGCAGTATTTT. The chain employs TRBV10-3 and TRBJ2-3; D is unclear. Trimming removed 6 bases at V and 0 bases at J, with 4 bases between. Per germline, CDR1 ENHRY and CDR2 SYGVKD. The CDR3 is 12 amino acids.

This clone was picked up one time. The V gene is TRBV30, the J gene TRBJ2-3, with D unclear. Germline values: CDR1 GTSNPN, CDR2 SVGIG (reference sequence). Trimming pared 2 bases from V and 3 bases from J, leaving 9 bases between. This CDR3 is 13 amino acids long. This chain's CDR3 is CAWSPLVTDTQYF. The CDR3 DNA follows: TGTGCCTGGAGTCCGCTAGTGACAGATACGCAGTATTTT.

The chain carries TRBV7-9 and TRBJ1-6; no clear D. Germline values: CDR1 SEHNR, CDR2 FQNEAQ (reference sequence). Between the trimmed V and J ends, which lost 9 bases and 9 bases, there was a span of 18 bases. This CDR3 has 14 amino acids. The CDR3: CASQSGPKSSPLHF. DNA for the CDR3: TGTGCCAGTCAATCAGGTCCCAAGAGTTCACCCCTCCACTTT.

The rearrangement uses TRBV18 and TRBJ1-1, with D perhaps matching TRBD1 (6 bases). Germline values: CDR1 KGHSH, CDR2 LQKENI. V was clipped by 5 bases and J by 2 bases, with 12 bases between them. The CDR3 contains 14 residues. The CDR3 DNA reads as TGTGCCAGCTCAAAAAGGACAGATAACACTGAAGCTTTCTTT. Translated, it gives CASSKRTDNTEAFF.

The chain is built from TRBV7-7 and TRBJ2-2; a weak D match, TRBD1 (5 bases). Germline V gene data show CDR1 as SSHAT and CDR2 as FNYEAQ (reference sequence). The CDR3 has 18 amino acids. Trimming pared 1 base from V and 5 bases from J, leaving 20 bases between. CDR3 loop: CASSLVTPQGVGTGELFF. CDR3 in DNA: TGTGCCAGCAGCTTAGTCACTCCCCAGGGTGTCGGAACCGGGGAGCTGTTTTTT.

This chain uses TRBV28 with TRBJ2-7; 9 bases line up with TRBD1. V lost 4 bases and J lost 5; bases outside the gene matches: 6. The CDR3 has 14 amino acids. Looked up from germline, CDR1 is MDHEN and CDR2 is SYDVKM. The CDR3 sequence is CASSSGQGINEQYF. CDR3 in DNA: TGTGCCAGCAGTTCCGGACAGGGGATCAACGAGCAGTACTTC.

The chain recombines TRBV6-5 with TRBJ1-2, with D possibly TRBD1 on 6 matching bases. V lost 6 bases and J lost 5, with 13 bases in between. Germline CDR1 and CDR2: MNHEY and SVGAGI. This CDR3 comprises 13 residues. As DNA, the CDR3 is TGTGCCAGCAGCCATGACAGGAGTTATGGCTACACCTTC. Translation: CASSHDRSYGYTF.

V and J are TRBV19 and TRBJ2-7, with 9 nucleotides matching TRBD2. The CDR3 has 16 amino acids. V trimming: 2 bases; J trimming: 5 bases; junction bases outside the gene matches: 10. Germline CDR1 reads LNHDA; CDR2 reads SQIVND (reference sequence). For the CDR3, the DNA is TGTGCCAGTAGTATAAGGCTAGCGGGACGTTTCGACGAGCAGTACTTC. As protein: CASSIRLAGRFDEQYF.

The chain is built from TRBV6-6 and TRBJ1-5; D possibly corresponds to TRBD1 (5 bases). CDR1 is MNHNY and CDR2 is SVGAGI in the germline V gene (reference sequence). The CDR3 is 14 residues long. Trimming stripped 4 bases from V and 2 bases from J, with 9 bases between. CDR3 in amino acids: CASSSQGGNQPQHF. CDR3 nucleotide sequence: TGTGCCAGCAGTTCTCAGGGTGGCAATCAGCCCCAGCATTTT.

The chain links TRBV28 to TRBJ2-7; tentatively, D is TRBD1 (6 bases). The V end lost 7 bases, the J end lost 1 base, and 14 bases lay between the germline ends. The length of the CDR3 is 14 residues. Germline CDR1 MDHEN, CDR2 SYDVKM. CDR3 sequence: CASTFRDKSYEQYF. CDR3 nucleotides: TGTGCCAGCACCTTCCGGGACAAATCCTACGAGCAGTACTTC.

The CDR3 nucleotides read TGCAGTGCTAGTCACTCCTACGAGCAGTACTTC. Encoded protein: CSASHSYEQYF. The chain joins TRBV20-1 to TRBJ2-7; the D is unclear. The CDR3 is 11 amino acids. CDR1 is DFQATT and CDR2 is SNEGSKA in the germline V gene (reference sequence). Trimming shortened V by 3 bases and J by 0 bases, and 3 bases separated the two germline ends.

The CDR3 reads CASSSVQGDEKLFF. Here the CDR3 DNA reads TGCGCCAGCAGCTCCGTGCAGGGGGACGAAAAACTGTTTTTT. The rearrangement uses TRBV5-1 and TRBJ1-4; TRBD1 agrees at 7 bases. J gave up 8 bases and V 3 bases, and 7 bases lay outside the gene matches. The germline gives CDR1 SGHRS, CDR2 YFSETQ. This CDR3 region has 14 residues.

The rearrangement links TRBV7-9 to TRBJ1-4, with 7 positions matching TRBD1. The CDR3 contains 14 residues. With V trimmed by 8 bases and J by 5 bases, 8 bases remained unmatched. The germline V gene has CDR1 SEHNR and CDR2 FQNEAQ (reference sequence). The CDR3 protein is CASCQGQRNEKLFF. CDR3 coding DNA: TGTGCCAGCTGCCAGGGACAGAGGAATGAAAAACTGTTTTTT.